This is a list of T cell receptor beta chains from one sample in a study of blood T cell repertoires in COVID-19. Profiling relied on immunoSEQ multiplex PCR, and the TCRdb table lists in-frame clones only, not all of them. The sample carries some 150,000 clones, around 86% recorded once. Sequenced material: peripheral blood. All receptors derive from a man in his 70s with acute or convalescent COVID-19. The CDR3 runs from the conserved cysteine through the conserved F or W. The order of the fields is V gene, clone size, J gene, CDR3 length, D gene, CDR3 DNA, CDR3 protein. The D gene is left open where the match is weak. The size entry is marked missing in some rows and otherwise reads once, few, many or a size class.

>TRBV5-1|.|TRBJ1-4|15|TRBD1
TGCGCCAGCAGCTTGGCGCAGGGGGCCGATGAAAAACTGTTTTTT
CASSLAQGADEKLFF
>TRBV3-1/TRBV3-2|.|TRBJ1-2|14|.
TGTGCCAGCAGCCACCGGGACTCAAACTATGGCTACACCTTC
CASSHRDSNYGYTF
>TRBV4-3|.|TRBJ2-1|18|TRBD2
TGCGCCAGCAGCCTATCGGCTACGACTAGCGGGAGCGGCAATGAGCAGTTCTTC
CASSLSATTSGSGNEQFF
>TRBV4-3|.|TRBJ2-7|15|TRBD2
TGCGCCAGCAGCCAAGGGGTTAGCGGGATCTACGAGCAGTACTTC
CASSQGVSGIYEQYF
>TRBV28|.|TRBJ1-1|13|.
TGTGCCAGCAGTATCAGGGGCCCCACTGAAGCTTTCTTT
CASSIRGPTEAFF
>TRBV3-1/TRBV3-2|once|TRBJ2-3|14|.
TGTGCCAGCAGCCAAGATGCGTCCACAGATACGCAGTATTTT
CASSQDASTDTQYF
>TRBV6-6|.|TRBJ1-1|16|TRBD1
TGTGCCAGCAGTTACCAGGGGGCAAGTGGGAACACTGAAGCTTTCTTT
CASSYQGASGNTEAFF
>TRBV5-1|.|TRBJ2-7|17|.
TGCGCCAGCAGCGCATATTACAGGAGACCCCATAGCTACGAGCAGTACTTC
CASSAYYRRPHSYEQYF
>TRBV29-1|.|TRBJ2-5|13|.
TGCAGCGTTGAACTGGCCTTTCAAGAGACCCAGTACTTC
CSVELAFQETQYF
>TRBV11-2|.|TRBJ2-7|15|TRBD2
TGTGCCAGCAGCTTAGCGCTAGCGGGAGGCCACGAGCAGTACTTC
CASSLALAGGHEQYF
>TRBV11-2|.|TRBJ2-3|16|TRBD2
TGTGCCAGCAGCTTCGTGGGCCTAGCGGGAGGAGATACGCAGTATTTT
CASSFVGLAGGDTQYF
>TRBV9|.|TRBJ1-5|16|.
TGTGCCAGCAGCGTAGATGGGGCCGCCGCGGGACAGCCCCAGCATTTT
CASSVDGAAAGQPQHF
>TRBV4-3|.|TRBJ2-2|17|TRBD2
TGCGCCAGCAGCCAAGCCCTCACCCCCGGGAGGGCCGGGGAGCTGTTTTTT
CASSQALTPGRAGELFF
>TRBV11-2|once|TRBJ2-2|16|TRBD2
TGTGCCAGCAGCTTGTTGACTAGCTCGAACACCGGGGAGCTGTTTTTT
CASSLLTSSNTGELFF
>TRBV3-1/TRBV3-2|.|TRBJ2-4|17|TRBD1
TGTGCCAGCAGCCTCCGGGACAGGGCCCTAGCCAAAAACATTCAGTACTTC
CASSLRDRALAKNIQYF
>TRBV9|.|TRBJ2-3|16|.
TGTGCCAGCAGCGTAGTGGGGGGTTGGGCTGCTGATACGCAGTATTTT
CASSVVGGWAADTQYF
>TRBV6-5|.|TRBJ2-5|14|.
TGTGCCAGCAGTACCTGGAGGCAGGGGGAGACCCAGTACTTC
CASSTWRQGETQYF
>TRBV9|.|TRBJ1-4|15|.
TGTGCCAGCAGCGTAGAAGCGGACTCTAATGAAAAACTGTTTTTT
CASSVEADSNEKLFF
>TRBV24-1|.|TRBJ2-3|13|.
TGTGCCACCAGTGATTGGGGGGATAGTACGCAGTATTTT
CATSDWGDSTQYF
>TRBV10-3|.|TRBJ2-3|13|.
TGTGCCATCAGTGGGACAGGCACAGATACGCAGTATTTT
CAISGTGTDTQYF
>TRBV11-2|.|TRBJ2-7|15|.
TGTGCCAGCAGCCGAGATACGGGACTCCACTACGAGCAGTACTTC
CASSRDTGLHYEQYF
>TRBV25-1|.|TRBJ2-5|15|.
TGTGCCAGCAGTGAATCCCGGGGAATCCAAGAGACCCAGTACTTC
CASSESRGIQETQYF
>TRBV5-1|.|TRBJ2-5|15|TRBD1
TGCGCCAGCAGCCTCCGGGACAGCACACAAGAGACCCAGTACTTC
CASSLRDSTQETQYF
>TRBV6-5|few|TRBJ2-1|15|TRBD1
TGTGCCAGCAGTCCTGACAGGGGTTTCGGCAATGAGCAGTTCTTC
CASSPDRGFGNEQFF
>TRBV7-3|once|TRBJ2-1|15|TRBD1
TGTGCCAGCAGCTTCTCCGGGACAGGGAGTAATGAGCAGTTCTTC
CASSFSGTGSNEQFF
>TRBV7-2|.|TRBJ1-2|18|.
TGTGCCAGCAGCTTAGCCACAGCACTCCCCCAATCTAACTATGGCTACACCTTC
CASSLATALPQSNYGYTF
>TRBV19|.|TRBJ1-1|16|TRBD1
TGTGCCAGTAGTATGGGGACAGGGGCACCGGGCACTGAAGCTTTCTTT
CASSMGTGAPGTEAFF
>TRBV15|.|TRBJ2-1|18|TRBD2
TGTGCCACCAGCCCCCAACCCGGGACTAGCGGGAGTTACAATGAGCAGTTCTTC
CATSPQPGTSGSYNEQFF
>TRBV4-3|.|TRBJ2-7|15|TRBD2
TGCGCCAGCAGCCAAGAACATGGGGGGGCCTACGAGCAGTACTTC
CASSQEHGGAYEQYF
>TRBV7-3|once|TRBJ2-3|19|TRBD2
TGTGCCAGCAGCCCAGGACTAGCGGGAGGCGTATCTAGCACAGATACGCAGTATTTT
CASSPGLAGGVSSTDTQYF
>TRBV4-2|.|TRBJ2-5|15|TRBD2
TGTGCCAGCAGCCAAGATGAACTAGCGGGAGAGACCCAGTACTTC
CASSQDELAGETQYF
>TRBV4-2|.|TRBJ2-5|16|TRBD2
TGTGCCAGCAGCCAAGAAGATCGCGGGAGTTGGGAGACCCAGTACTTC
CASSQEDRGSWETQYF
>TRBV9|.|TRBJ2-3|17|TRBD2
TGTGCCAGCAGCGTAGCTCGGGAGGGAAGAGGAGCAGATACGCAGTATTTT
CASSVAREGRGADTQYF
>TRBV5-1|.|TRBJ1-4|15|TRBD1
TGCGCCAGCAGCCAAATCGGGACAGAGAATGAAAAACTGTTTTTT
CASSQIGTENEKLFF
>TRBV9|.|TRBJ2-2|17|TRBD2
TGTGCCAGCAGCGTAGCAATGGTAGGGGAGGGGACCGGGGAGCTGTTTTTT
CASSVAMVGEGTGELFF
>TRBV18|.|TRBJ2-7|15|TRBD2
TGTGCCAGCTCCCCAAGCGGGAGGGCCTCCTACGAGCAGTACTTC
CASSPSGRASYEQYF
>TRBV20-1|.|TRBJ2-7|11|.
TGCAGTGCTAGAGACAACTACGAGCAGTACTTC
CSARDNYEQYF
>TRBV19|.|TRBJ2-1|14|.
TGTGCCAGTAGCCCGACAGGAAGCTACAATGAGCAGTTCTTC
CASSPTGSYNEQFF
>TRBV2|.|TRBJ1-4|13|.
TGTGCCAGCACGGGGGGATCTCGAGAAAAACTGTTTTTT
CASTGGSREKLFF
>TRBV3-1/TRBV3-2|.|TRBJ1-1|16|TRBD1
TGTGCCAGCAGCAATACTCCGGGACAGGGGGTTATGGGAGCTTTCTTT
CASSNTPGQGVMGAFF
>TRBV5-8|.|TRBJ2-6|17|TRBD1
TGTGCCAGCAGCTTGGGACAGGGATACTCTGGGGCCAACGTCCTGACTTTC
CASSLGQGYSGANVLTF
>TRBV6-5|.|TRBJ1-6|16|.
TGTGCCAGCAGTTACTCGTCAGGGACTCCTAATTCACCCCTCCACTTT
CASSYSSGTPNSPLHF
>TRBV30|.|TRBJ1-2|10|.
TGTGCCTGGAGTTCGAGTTCATACACCTTC
CAWSSSSYTF
>TRBV21-1|.|TRBJ2-3|17|.
TGTGCCAGCAGCACAGGGACTAGCGGGAGTATCACAGATACGCAGTATTTT
CASSTGTSGSITDTQYF
>TRBV28|.|TRBJ2-4|18|TRBD2
TGTGCCAGCAGTTTAAGAGGTGGGAGTAGCGGGAGGAGAAACATTCAGTACTTC
CASSLRGGSSGRRNIQYF
>TRBV11-2|.|TRBJ1-6|15|.
TGTGCCAGCAGCCCGCGCATAGGCGGAAATTCACCCCTCCACTTT
CASSPRIGGNSPLHF
>TRBV5-1|.|TRBJ2-5|15|TRBD2
TGCGCCAGCAGATTTGCCCTAGCGGGAGAAGAGACCCAGTACTTC
CASRFALAGEETQYF
>TRBV7-2|few|TRBJ1-1|15|TRBD1
TGTGCCAGCAGCCCCACAGGGGGAAAGAACACTGAAGCTTTCTTT
CASSPTGGKNTEAFF
>TRBV5-6|once|TRBJ2-1|15|TRBD2
TGTGCCAGCAGCTTGGAGGTAGCGGGCTACAATGAGCAGTTCTTC
CASSLEVAGYNEQFF
>TRBV27|.|TRBJ2-7|16|TRBD1
TGTGCCAGCAGTTTACGGCTCAGGGGGTCCCCATACGAGCAGTACTTC
CASSLRLRGSPYEQYF